The TCR beta chain under discussion was sequenced for a study of shared T cell receptors in the human thymus. The method was immunoSEQ multiplex PCR; TCRdb's version includes in-frame clones alone and lacks a portion of them. The sample lists more than 550,000 clones, 70% to 90% occurring once. The germline V and J ends were trimmed by 5 bases and 4 bases, with 11 bases remaining between them. This CDR3 contains 13 residues. Germline V CDR1 and CDR2: MDHEN, SYDVKM. A further study also used this sample, focusing on human thymus T cells. That paper notes: Donor material was obtained from healthy Finnish infants undergoing corrective surgery for congenital heart defects. Corrective cardiac surgery supplied the resected thymus tissue. In thymic and blood repertoires alike, V and J usage looked biased.

Sequenced sample: thymocytes. The chain carries TRBV28 and TRBJ1-2; unclear D gene. This sequence originates from a boy under two years old with a congenital heart defect. The CDR3 DNA is TGTGCCAGCAGTGCCCCAGCGTCCTATGGCTACACCTTC. Amino acids: CASSAPASYGYTF.